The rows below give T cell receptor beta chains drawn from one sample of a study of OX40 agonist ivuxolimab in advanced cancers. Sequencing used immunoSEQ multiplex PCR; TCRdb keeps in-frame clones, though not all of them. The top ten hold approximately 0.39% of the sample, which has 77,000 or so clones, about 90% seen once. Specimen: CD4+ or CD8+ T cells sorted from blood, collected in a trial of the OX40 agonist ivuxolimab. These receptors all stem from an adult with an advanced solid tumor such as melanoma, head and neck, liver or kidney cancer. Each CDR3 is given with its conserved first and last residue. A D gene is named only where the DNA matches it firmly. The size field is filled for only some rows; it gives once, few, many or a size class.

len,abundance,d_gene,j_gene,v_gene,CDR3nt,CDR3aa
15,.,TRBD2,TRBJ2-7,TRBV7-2,TGTGCCAGCAGCCCCGGGGGGGCGGGGGCCTACGAGCAGTACTTC,CASSPGGAGAYEQYF
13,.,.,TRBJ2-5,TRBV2,TGTGCCAGCAGTTCACGGGAGAAAGAGACCCAGTACTTC,CASSSREKETQYF
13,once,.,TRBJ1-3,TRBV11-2,TGTGCCAGCAGCCAAGGACAGTTAAACACCATATATTTT,CASSQGQLNTIYF
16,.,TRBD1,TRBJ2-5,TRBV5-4,TGTGCCAGCAGCGATCAGGGACAGGGGGCCGGGGAGACCCAGTACTTC,CASSDQGQGAGETQYF
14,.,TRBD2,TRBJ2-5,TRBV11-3,TGTGCCAGCAGCTTACCGGGGGGGCCAGAGACCCAGTACTTC,CASSLPGGPETQYF
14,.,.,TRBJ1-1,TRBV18,TGTGCCAGCTCACCACCGTCAGGGTCCACTGAAGCTTTCTTT,CASSPPSGSTEAFF
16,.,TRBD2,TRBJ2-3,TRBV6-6,TGTGCCAGCAGTTCGGCCGGGACTAGCGGGGCAGATACGCAGTATTTT,CASSSAGTSGADTQYF
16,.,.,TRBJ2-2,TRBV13,TGTGCCAGCAGCTTGGAGGACTGGAAAGGATCCGGGGAGCTGTTTTTT,CASSLEDWKGSGELFF
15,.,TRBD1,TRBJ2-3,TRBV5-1,TGCGCCAGCAGCCCGATCGGACAGGGAGCAGATACGCAGTATTTT,CASSPIGQGADTQYF
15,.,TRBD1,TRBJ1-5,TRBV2,TGTGCCAGCAGCGACAAAAACAGGGGAGTTCAGCCCCAGCATTTT,CASSDKNRGVQPQHF
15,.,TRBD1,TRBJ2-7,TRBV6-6,TGTGCCAGCAGTCGGACCGGGACAGGGGTCTACGAGCAGTACTTC,CASSRTGTGVYEQYF
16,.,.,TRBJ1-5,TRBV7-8,TGTGCCAGCAGCTTAATACCGGCGCCGCCCAATCAGCCCCAGCATTTT,CASSLIPAPPNQPQHF
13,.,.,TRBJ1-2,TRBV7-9,TGTGCCAGCAGCTTAGAGCCTCACCGGGCCTACACCTTC,CASSLEPHRAYTF
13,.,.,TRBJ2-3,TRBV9,TGTGCCAGCAGCGTCCCCGGGTTAGATACGCAGTATTTT,CASSVPGLDTQYF
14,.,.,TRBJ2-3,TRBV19,TGTGCCAGTACTGTAGCGGTCAGCACAGATACGCAGTATTTT,CASTVAVSTDTQYF
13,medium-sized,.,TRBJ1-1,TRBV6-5,TGTGCCAGCAGTACCGCCCTGAACACTGAAGCTTTCTTT,CASSTALNTEAFF
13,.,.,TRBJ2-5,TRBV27,TGTGCCAGCAGTTCCCAATACCAAGAGACCCAGTACTTC,CASSSQYQETQYF
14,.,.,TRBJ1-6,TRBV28,TGTGCCAGCACTACGAGCTCCTATAATTCACCCCTCCACTTT,CASTTSSYNSPLHF
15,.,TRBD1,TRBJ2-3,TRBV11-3,TGTGCCAGCAGCTTACAGACAGGGGTCACAGATACGCAGTATTTT,CASSLQTGVTDTQYF
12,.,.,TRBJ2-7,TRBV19,TGTGCCAGTAGTAAACAGGGCTACGAGCAGTACTTC,CASSKQGYEQYF
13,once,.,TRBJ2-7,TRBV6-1,TGTGCCAGCAGTGAATCAGGGGCTCCGACCGAGTACTTC,CASSESGAPTEYF
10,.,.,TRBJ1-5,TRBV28,TGTTTGTCCGGCAATCAGCCCCAGCATTTT,CLSGNQPQHF
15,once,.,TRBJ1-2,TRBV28,TGTGCCAGCAGTTTACCCGGACAGTCTAGCTATGGCTACACCTTC,CASSLPGQSSYGYTF
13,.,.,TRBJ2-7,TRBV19,TGTGCCAGTTCCGGGACTTCAGGGGGCGAGCAGTACTTC,CASSGTSGGEQYF
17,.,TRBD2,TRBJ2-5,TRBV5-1,TGCGCCAGCAGTTCTGGGACTAGCGGGAGGGGAGAAGAGACCCAGTACTTC,CASSSGTSGRGEETQYF
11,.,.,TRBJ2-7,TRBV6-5,TGTGCCAGCAGTGACTACTACGAGCAGTACTTC,CASSDYYEQYF
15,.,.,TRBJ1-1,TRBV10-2,TGCGCCAGCAGTGCCGGGACCTCTCTTCACACTGAAGCTTTCTTT,CASSAGTSLHTEAFF
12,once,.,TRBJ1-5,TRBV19,TGTGCCAGTAGACAGGGAAATCAGCCCCAGCATTTT,CASRQGNQPQHF
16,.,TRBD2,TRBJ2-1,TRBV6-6,TGTGCCAGCAGCGAGGTTAGCGGGGGAACCTACAATGAGCAGTTCTTC,CASSEVSGGTYNEQFF
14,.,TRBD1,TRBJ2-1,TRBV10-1,TGCGCCAGCAGTGCCGGGACAGGGATAAATGAGCAGTTCTTC,CASSAGTGINEQFF
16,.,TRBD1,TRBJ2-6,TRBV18,TGTGCCAGCTCATTACAGGGGGCGACTGGGGCCAACGTCCTGACTTTC,CASSLQGATGANVLTF
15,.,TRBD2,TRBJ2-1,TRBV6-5,TGTGCCAGCAGTTACGGGCGGGGGGGATACAATGAGCAGTTCTTC,CASSYGRGGYNEQFF
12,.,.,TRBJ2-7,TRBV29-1,TGCAGCGTGGGACGGACCCTCGGGGAGCAGTACTTC,CSVGRTLGEQYF
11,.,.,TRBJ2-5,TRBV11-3,TGTGCCAGCAGCTTAGCTGAGACCCAGTACTTC,CASSLAETQYF
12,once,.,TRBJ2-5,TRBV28,TGTGCCACCCTTGGGTACCAAGAGACCCAGTACTTC,CATLGYQETQYF
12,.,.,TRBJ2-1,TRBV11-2,TGTGCCAGCAGCTCCCCGGGCCCTGAGCAGTTCTTC,CASSSPGPEQFF
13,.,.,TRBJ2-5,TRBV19,TGTGCCAGTAGTATAGAGGCGGGCCAGACCCAGTACTTC,CASSIEAGQTQYF
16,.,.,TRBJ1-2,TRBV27,TGTGCCAGCAGTTTCCTAAGTGGGGCAGGGACGGATGGCTACACCTTC,CASSFLSGAGTDGYTF
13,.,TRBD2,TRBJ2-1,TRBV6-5,TGTGCCAGCAGTTTAACTAGCGGGCGGTGGCAGTTCTTC,CASSLTSGRWQFF
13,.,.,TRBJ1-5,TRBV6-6,TGTGCCAGCAGTACGAGAGAATATCAGCCCCAGCATTTT,CASSTREYQPQHF
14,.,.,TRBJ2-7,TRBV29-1,TGCAGCGTTCGATCCAGCGGTTTCACCTACGAGCAGTACTTC,CSVRSSGFTYEQYF
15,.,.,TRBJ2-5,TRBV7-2,TGTGCCAGCAGCTTAGTTTTGGCCCGGGGGGAGACCCAGTACTTC,CASSLVLARGETQYF
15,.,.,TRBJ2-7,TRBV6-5,TGTGCCAGCAGTTACTCCCAGGGAGGTCCCTACGAGCAGTACTTC,CASSYSQGGPYEQYF
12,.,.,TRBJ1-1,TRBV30,TGTGCCTGGAGTCGACCGAACACTGAAGCTTTCTTT,CAWSRPNTEAFF
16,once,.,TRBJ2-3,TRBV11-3,TGTGCCAGCAGTTCTAACCCCGGACAAATCACAGATACGCAGTATTTT,CASSSNPGQITDTQYF
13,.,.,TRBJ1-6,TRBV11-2,TGTGCCAGCAGCTTTACAGAGGATTCACCCCTCCACTTT,CASSFTEDSPLHF
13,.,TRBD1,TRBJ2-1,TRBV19,TGTGCCAGTAGTAGGGACAGGGGCGATGAGCAGTTCTTC,CASSRDRGDEQFF
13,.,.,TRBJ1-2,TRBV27,TGTGCCAGCAGTTTCAATGGGGGCGGTGGCTACACCTTC,CASSFNGGGGYTF
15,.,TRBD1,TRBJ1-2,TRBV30,TGTGCCTGGAAGACGGGACAGAGACCTTCCTATGGCTACACCTTC,CAWKTGQRPSYGYTF
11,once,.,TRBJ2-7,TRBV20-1,TGCAGTGCGACAAGAAAATGGGAGCAGTACTTC,CSATRKWEQYF
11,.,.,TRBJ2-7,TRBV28,TGTGCCAGCAGCTCCCTTAGCCAGCAGTACTTC,CASSSLSQQYF
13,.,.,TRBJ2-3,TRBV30,TGTGCCTGGAGTAGAAAGGGGGGAGATACGCAGTATTTT,CAWSRKGGDTQYF
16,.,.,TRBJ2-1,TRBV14,TGTGCCAGCAGCCATAAAACGAGGACCTCCTACAATGAGCAGTTCTTC,CASSHKTRTSYNEQFF